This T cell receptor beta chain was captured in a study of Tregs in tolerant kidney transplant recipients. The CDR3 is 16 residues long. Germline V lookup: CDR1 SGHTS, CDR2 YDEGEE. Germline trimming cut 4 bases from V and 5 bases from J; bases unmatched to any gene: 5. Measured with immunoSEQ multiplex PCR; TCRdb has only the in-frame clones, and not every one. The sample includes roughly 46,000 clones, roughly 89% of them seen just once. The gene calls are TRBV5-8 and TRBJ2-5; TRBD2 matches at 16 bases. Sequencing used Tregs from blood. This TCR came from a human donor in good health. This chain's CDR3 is CASSAGLAGGLETQYF. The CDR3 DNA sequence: TGTGCCAGCAGCGCGGGACTAGCGGGAGGGCTGGAGACCCAGTACTTC.